This paragraph covers one TCR beta chain sequence. Deep sequencing aimed at 1 in 200,000 to 1 in 1 million T cells' resolution. Assay used: immunoSEQ multiplex PCR; TCRdb lists only in-frame clones, some missing. Among about 310,000 clones listed, roughly 79% were seen once. Per germline, CDR1 SEHNR and CDR2 FQNEAQ (reference sequence). CDR3 size: 18 residues. With V trimmed by 6 bases and J by 4 bases, 14 bases remained unmatched. These data originate in a study of cytotoxic CD8 clonotypes in ibrutinib-treated CLL. Study-level background: Following a median approximately eleven months of treatment, with a range of 6 to 36, response samples were taken.

This sequence was found in a human donor with chronic lymphocytic leukemia. The specimen was PBMCs, collected before ibrutinib treatment. The chain links TRBV7-9 to TRBJ2-1; 11 nucleotides line up with TRBD2. CDR3 nucleotide sequence: TGTGCCAGCAGACCTCCCGGGACTAGCGGAAGAATTTACAATGAGCAGTTCTTC. Encoded protein: CASRPPGTSGRIYNEQFF.